Following are 11 T cell receptor beta chains from one sample sequenced in a study of T cell changes during pregnancy in multiple sclerosis. Method: immunoSEQ multiplex PCR; TCRdb's copy keeps in-frame clones and lacks some. The table has about 100,000 clones, more than 90% seen once. This specimen was peripheral blood, taken in the second trimester of pregnancy. These receptors originate from a female donor with multiple sclerosis, enrolled in a pregnancy study.

The gene calls are TRBV2 and TRBJ1-4; D gene unclear. V was cut by 7 bases and J by 7 bases, with 7 bases left in between. Germline V gene lookup returns CDR1 SNHLY and CDR2 FYNNEI. This CDR3 has 11 residues. CDR3 residues: CASMGSEKLFF. CDR3 coding DNA: TGTGCCAGCATGGGGAGTGAAAAACTGTTTTTT. Full variable domain (missing parts from reference TRBV2 and TRBJ1-4): EPEVTQTPSHQVTQMGQEVILRCVPISNHLYFYWYRQILGQKVEFLVSFYNNEISEKSEIFDDQFSVERPDGSNFTLKIRSTKLEDSAMYFCASMGSEKLFFGSGTQLSVL.

The gene calls are TRBV19 and TRBJ2-7; D is unresolved. The germline V gene has CDR1 LNHDA and CDR2 SQIVND (reference sequence). With 8 bases removed from V and 3 bases from J, the gap between germline ends came to 17 bases. This CDR3 region has 14 residues. CDR3 sequence reads: CASRPHGPRYEQYF. The CDR3 DNA follows: TGTGCCAGTCGCCCCCATGGGCCCCGCTACGAGCAGTACTTC. The whole variable domain, filled in from reference TRBV19 and TRBJ2-7, reads DGGITQSPKYLFRKEGQNVTLSCEQNLNHDAMYWYRQDPGQGLRLIYYSQIVNDFQKGDIAEGYSVSREKKESFPLTVTSAQKNPTAFYLCASRPHGPRYEQYFGPGTRLTVT.

The chain recombines TRBV4-1 with TRBJ2-7; perhaps TRBD1 as D (5 bases). From germline, CDR1 is MGHRA and CDR2 YSYEKL. V was shortened by 0 bases and J by 3 bases, with 15 bases between the two germline ends. The length of the CDR3 is 16 residues. The DNA of the CDR3 is TGCGCCAGCAGCCAAGACAGGACACGTTTGGGCTACGAGCAGTACTTC. This encodes CASSQDRTRLGYEQYF.

This clone appeared a few times. V and J are TRBV9 and TRBJ2-5; the match to TRBD2 covers 11 bases. Germline CDR1 and CDR2: SGDLS and YYNGEE. This CDR3 region has 15 residues. The V segment lost 6 bases and the J segment 7 bases; nucleotides outside the gene matches: 11. The CDR3 DNA follows: TGTGCCAGCACCTCCACTAGCGGGAGATACGGGACCCAGTACTTC. Its protein is CASTSTSGRYGTQYF.

The V call is TRBV5-1, the J call TRBJ2-1; 8 nucleotides align to TRBD2. J lost 5 bases, V lost 0 bases, and 7 bases had no gene match. The germline gives CDR1 SGHRS, CDR2 YFSETQ. CDR3 size: 16 residues. CDR3: CASSLESSGSHNEQFF. The CDR3 nucleotides are TGCGCCAGCAGCTTGGAGTCTAGCGGGTCCCACAATGAGCAGTTCTTC.

The J gene is TRBJ2-7, the V gene TRBV6-6; tentative D call: TRBD1 (6 bases). Trimming shortened V by 6 bases and J by 7 bases, and 16 bases separated the two germline ends. Germline lookup yields CDR1 MNHNY and CDR2 SVGAGI (reference sequence). This CDR3 has 13 amino acids. The CDR3 bases are TGTGCCAGCAGCAGGGGTGCCTCTACGGAGCAGTACTTC. This encodes CASSRGASTEQYF.

This chain joins TRBV2 and TRBJ1-2, with a tentative D call TRBD1 (5 bases). Trimming removed 7 bases at V and 0 bases at J, with 12 bases between. The CDR3 is 14 amino acids. CDR1 and CDR2 from the germline V gene are SNHLY and FYNNEI. CDR3 in DNA: TGTGCCAGCAAACCAGGGCCTTCTAACTATGGCTACACCTTC. It specifies CASKPGPSNYGYTF.

J is TRBJ2-1 and V is TRBV19; D perhaps matches TRBD2 (5 bases). The V end was cut by 7 bases, the J end by 0 bases, with 13 bases between. The CDR3 length is 15 residues. Germline CDR1 is LNHDA and CDR2 is SQIVND (reference sequence). The CDR3 loop is CASTLDLSSYNEQFF. CDR3 sequence (DNA): TGTGCCAGTACCTTGGACTTAAGCTCCTACAATGAGCAGTTCTTC.

The gene calls are TRBV5-4 and TRBJ2-7; TRBD1 might be the D (6 bases). The V gene lost 4 bases and the J gene lost 3 bases, with 14 bases spanning the gap. CDR1 and CDR2 from the germline V gene are SGHNT and YYREEE (reference sequence). The CDR3 length is 14 residues. This CDR3 is CASSHTRDNYEQYF. The CDR3 bases are TGTGCCAGCAGCCATACACGGGACAACTACGAGCAGTACTTC.

The chain combines TRBV7-3 with TRBJ2-2, with TRBD2 matching 7 bases. Germline lookup yields CDR1 SGHTA and CDR2 FQGTGA. With 1 base clipped from V and 8 bases from J, the junction kept 16 bases outside the gene matches. The CDR3 runs 18 residues. CDR3 region: CASSLSVGAGIGIGELFF. As DNA, the CDR3 is TGTGCCAGCAGCTTAAGCGTCGGAGCGGGGATCGGGATAGGGGAGCTGTTTTTT.

This clone was seen just once. The chain employs TRBV29-1 and TRBJ2-5; 7 positions agree with TRBD2. J was trimmed by 5 bases and V by 6 bases; bases with no gene match: 6. The CDR3 loop spans 12 amino acids. Germline V gives CDR1 SQVTM, CDR2 ANQGSEA. DNA of the CDR3: TGCAGCGTAGTCGGGGGGTTGGAGACCCAGTACTTC. Protein: CSVVGGLETQYF. Complete variable domain (other parts from reference TRBV29-1 and TRBJ2-5): SAVISQKPSRDICQRGTSLTIQCQVDSQVTMMFWYRQQPGQSLTLIATANQGSEATYESGFVIDKFPISRPNLTFSTLTVSNMSPEDSSIYLCSVVGGLETQYFGPGTRLLVL.